The 17 T cell receptor beta chains given below trace back to one sample, sequenced in a study of T cell changes during pregnancy in multiple sclerosis. Clones were read by immunoSEQ multiplex PCR, and TCRdb kept only the in-frame ones, dropping some. In the table there are 35,000 or so clones, about 90% of which are singletons. This material consisted of CD4+ T cells from peripheral blood mononuclear cells, taken after pregnancy. The receptors were gathered from a female donor with multiple sclerosis, enrolled in a pregnancy study.

The V call is TRBV5-1, the J call TRBJ1-1; 7 bases agree with TRBD1. J was trimmed by 6 bases and V by 5 bases; bases with no gene match: 13. CDR3 length: 15 amino acids. Germline V gene data show CDR1 as SGHRS and CDR2 as YFSETQ. The chain's CDR3 is CASSLDRVGRAEAFF. In nucleotides, the CDR3 is TGCGCCAGCAGTTTAGACAGGGTGGGAAGGGCTGAAGCTTTCTTT.

CDR3 in DNA: TGTGCCTGGGCCCAGGGAATTGGCTACACCTTC. It codes for CAWAQGIGYTF. The chain couples TRBV30 to TRBJ1-2; D possibly corresponds to TRBD1 (5 bases). Germline V gene sequence: CDR1 GTSNPN, CDR2 SVGIG (reference sequence). The V end lost 5 bases, the J end lost 7 bases, and 11 bases lay between the germline ends. The CDR3 totals 11 residues.

The V gene is TRBV27, the J gene TRBJ1-2, with D possibly matching TRBD1 (6 bases). V was trimmed by 3 bases and J by 5 bases, leaving 10 bases between them. Looked up from germline, CDR1 is MNHEY and CDR2 is SMNVEV (reference sequence). The length of the CDR3 is 13 residues. The CDR3 loop reads CASSFRGGYGYTF. For the CDR3, the DNA is TGTGCCAGCAGTTTCCGAGGGGGTTATGGCTACACCTTC.

The genes are TRBV19 and TRBJ2-7; 8 nucleotides match TRBD2. Germline V CDR1 and CDR2: LNHDA, SQIVND (reference sequence). This CDR3 has 16 amino acids. The ends lost 3 bases at V and 2 bases at J; junction bases unmatched: 9. The CDR3 DNA is TGTGCCAGTAGTATCGCTCCCGGGACTAGGGCCTACGAGCAGTACTTC. Translation gives CASSIAPGTRAYEQYF.

This chain links TRBV11-2 with TRBJ2-7; TRBD2 agrees at 13 bases. The CDR3 is 15 residues long. Per the germline V gene, CDR1 is SGHAT and CDR2 is FQNNGV. After removal of 4 bases from V and 3 bases from J, the junction contained 3 bases not matched to a gene. DNA of the CDR3: TGTGCCAGCAGCTACACTAGCGGGGGGGACTACGAGCAGTACTTC. Protein: CASSYTSGGDYEQYF.

DNA of the CDR3: TGTGCCTGGAACACAGCGGCAATGAACACCGGGGAGCTGTTTTTT. Its translation: CAWNTAAMNTGELFF. The chain has TRBV30 and TRBJ2-2; D is possibly TRBD2 (5 bases). CDR1 is GTSNPN and CDR2 is SVGIG in the germline V gene (reference sequence). The CDR3 has 15 residues. V was trimmed by 4 bases and J by 1 base, leaving 13 bases between them.

The CDR3 DNA sequence: TGTGCCAGCAATAAACAGGGGAACACTGAAGCTTTCTTT. Protein sequence: CASNKQGNTEAFF. The rearrangement joins TRBV28 to TRBJ1-1; D possibly corresponds to TRBD1 (6 bases). This CDR3 has 13 residues. V was clipped by 7 bases and J by 1 base, with 10 bases between them. CDR1 MDHEN and CDR2 SYDVKM come from the germline V gene.

This chain links TRBV5-1 with TRBJ2-5; D is perhaps TRBD2 (6 bases). V lost 0 bases and J 0 bases, leaving 15 bases between the germline ends. Germline CDR1 and CDR2: SGHRS and YFSETQ. This CDR3 has 17 amino acids. The DNA for the CDR3 is TGCGCCAGCAGCTTGGCGTTAGCGGTAGGGTACCAAGAGACCCAGTACTTC. This sequence encodes CASSLALAVGYQETQYF. The complete variable domain, with remaining parts taken from reference TRBV5-1 and TRBJ2-5, reads KAGVTQTPRYLIKTRGQQVTLSCSPISGHRSVSWYQQTPGQGLQFLFEYFSETQRNKGNFPGRFSGRQFSNSRSEMNVSTLELGDSALYLCASSLALAVGYQETQYFGPGTRLLVL.

As DNA, the CDR3 is TGTGCCAGCAGCTTGGTAGCTCCTGGGGCCAACGTCCTGACTTTC. Residues: CASSLVAPGANVLTF. V and J are TRBV5-4 and TRBJ2-6; D unresolved. The CDR3 contains 15 residues. Trimming left V 0 bases short and J 2 bases short, with 6 bases between. Germline V gives CDR1 SGHNT, CDR2 YYREEE (reference sequence). Using reference TRBV5-4 and TRBJ2-6 for the parts outside the CDR3, the full variable domain is ETGVTQSPTHLIKTRGQQVTLRCSSQSGHNTVSWYQQALGQGPQFIFQYYREEENGRGNFPPRFSGLQFPNYSSELNVNALELDDSALYLCASSLVAPGANVLTFGAGSRLTVL.

The rearrangement joins TRBV27 to TRBJ2-7; 7 bases agree with TRBD1. Per the germline V gene, CDR1 is MNHEY and CDR2 is SMNVEV (reference sequence). J lost 5 bases, V lost 0 bases, and 13 bases had no gene match. This CDR3 is 17 amino acids long. The CDR3 bases are TGTGCCAGCAGTTTATCCCTAGACAGGGTGGTCCGGAACGAGCAGTACTTC. As protein: CASSLSLDRVVRNEQYF.

J is TRBJ2-1 and V is TRBV6-1; perhaps TRBD1 as D (5 bases). The CDR3 has 14 amino acids. The germline V gene has CDR1 MNHNS and CDR2 SASEGT. Trimming removed 7 bases at V and 0 bases at J, with 10 bases between. CDR3 nucleotides: TGTGCCAGCAAGAGACAGCCCTCCTACAATGAGCAGTTCTTC. This gives the protein CASKRQPSYNEQFF.

The rearrangement joins TRBV27 to TRBJ2-5; the D gene is possibly TRBD2 (5 bases). The CDR3 is 13 residues long. V was shortened by 5 bases and J by 7 bases, with 14 bases between the two germline ends. CDR1 and CDR2 (germline): MNHEY, SMNVEV (reference sequence). This CDR3 is CASSPPGGGTQYF. The CDR3 DNA reads as TGTGCCAGCAGTCCCCCTGGAGGAGGGACCCAGTACTTC.

The rearrangement links TRBV7-2 to TRBJ1-5; D might be TRBD1 (5 bases). V was pared by 3 bases and J by 9 bases, with 15 bases between. CDR1 is SGHTA and CDR2 is FQGNSA in the germline V gene. The CDR3 extends over 14 amino acids. This CDR3 reads CASSFSRWGGPQHF. As DNA, the CDR3 is TGTGCCAGCAGCTTCTCCCGGTGGGGCGGGCCCCAGCATTTT. Variable domain in full (rest from reference TRBV7-2 and TRBJ1-5): GAGVSQSPSNKVTEKGKDVELRCDPISGHTALYWYRQSLGQGLEFLIYFQGNSAPDKSGLPSDRFSAERTGGSVSTLTIQRTQQEDSAVYLCASSFSRWGGPQHFGDGTRLSIL.

This chain joins TRBV7-3 and TRBJ2-7, with 9 bases matching TRBD1. V gave up 4 bases and J gave up 3 bases; unmatched junction bases: 4. The CDR3 contains 14 residues. The germline V gene encodes CDR1 SGHTA and CDR2 FQGTGA. The CDR3 sequence: CASSSTGQGYEQYF. The CDR3 region has the DNA TGTGCCAGCAGCTCCACGGGACAGGGCTACGAGCAGTACTTC.

This clone has only one observation. The chain carries TRBV18 and TRBJ2-3; 7 bases align to TRBD1. CDR3 length equals 14 residues. V lost 4 bases to trimming and J lost 8 bases; unmatched junction nucleotides: 9. The germline V gene encodes CDR1 KGHSH and CDR2 LQKENI. CDR3 sequence: CASSQSQGQGTQYF. The DNA of the CDR3 is TGTGCCAGCTCACAATCACAGGGGCAGGGTACGCAGTATTTT. Full variable domain (rest looked up from reference TRBV18 and TRBJ2-3): NAGVMQNPRHLVRRRGQEARLRCSPMKGHSHVYWYRQLPEEGLKFMVYLQKENIIDESGMPKERFSAEFPKEGPSILRIQQVVRGDSAAYFCASSQSQGQGTQYFGPGTRLTVL.

This chain joins TRBV12-5 and TRBJ2-2; 14 nucleotides match TRBD2. This CDR3 comprises 20 residues. Unmatched junction bases numbered 12, after V lost 0 bases and J lost 6 bases. Germline loops: CDR1 LGHNT, CDR2 FRNRAP. The DNA for the CDR3 is TGTGCTAGTGGTTTGGTACTAGGGACTAGCGGGGGTACCCGGCCCGGGGAGCTGTTTTTT. Its translation is CASGLVLGTSGGTRPGELFF.

The chain is built from TRBV7-2 and TRBJ1-4, with 7 bases matching TRBD1. Trimming took 5 bases from V and 8 from J; bases not matched to a gene: 11. The CDR3 is 15 amino acids. Germline CDR1 SGHTA, CDR2 FQGNSA. This CDR3 reads CASSSPRGAREKLFF. CDR3 bases: TGTGCCAGCAGCAGCCCCAGGGGGGCACGGGAAAAACTGTTTTTT.